This TCR beta chain was identified in a study of cytomegalovirus exposure and HLA in healthy donors. Study as a whole: Out of 398 genotyped donors, about 80% belonged to the Caucasian-associated ancestry cluster. Regarding the study as a whole: Upon later analysis, TCR association rates were observed to vary by HLA locus, being highest for DRB1 and lowest for HLA-C.

Vbeta (60) and Jbeta (13) primers were used in the PCR. As handled by the study authors: Later work found tens of millions of unique TCR beta chains, with about 10 million shared. Repertoires were generated with immunoSEQ multiplex PCR, while TCRdb's copy carries only in-frame clones and drops some. Clonal size and the V and J genes are those of that table, whereas D and trimming came from the DNA. The sample holds 96,000 or so clones, 65% to 75% seen once. Remarks on this clone: What it binds is not known.

Germline CDR1 and CDR2: SGHDT and YYEEEE. V was pared by 3 bases and J by 1 base, with 13 bases between. The CDR3 loop spans 16 amino acids. The sample was PBMCs. The chain recombines TRBV5-6 with TRBJ2-2; perhaps TRBD2 as D (6 bases). The receptor was derived from a female donor in good health and CMV-seropositive. The CDR3 loop reads CASSSGTSRNTGELFF. In DNA form, the CDR3 reads TGTGCCAGCAGCTCCGGGACTTCTCGGAACACCGGGGAGCTGTTTTTT.